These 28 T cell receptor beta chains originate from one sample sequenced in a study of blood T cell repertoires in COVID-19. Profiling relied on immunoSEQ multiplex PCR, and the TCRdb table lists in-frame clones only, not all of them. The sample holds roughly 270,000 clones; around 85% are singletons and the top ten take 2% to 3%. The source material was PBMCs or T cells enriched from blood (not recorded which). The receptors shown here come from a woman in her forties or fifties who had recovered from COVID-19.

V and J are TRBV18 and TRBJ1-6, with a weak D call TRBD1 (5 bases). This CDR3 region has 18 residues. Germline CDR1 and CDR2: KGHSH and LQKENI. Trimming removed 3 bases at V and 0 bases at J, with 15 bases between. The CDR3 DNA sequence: TGTGCCAGCTCACCGCGGGCGTCGGGGGGCTCCTATAATTCACCCCTCCACTTT. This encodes CASSPRASGGSYNSPLHF.

CDR3 nucleotides: TGTGCCTGGAGTACCCCCGACAGGGGTAATCAGCCCCAGCATTTT. This translates into CAWSTPDRGNQPQHF. This rearrangement joins TRBV30 to TRBJ1-5, with TRBD1 matching 8 bases. Germline V gives CDR1 GTSNPN, CDR2 SVGIG (reference sequence). The CDR3 extends over 15 amino acids. The V and J ends lost 2 bases and 4 bases, in that order; junction bases with no gene match: 7.

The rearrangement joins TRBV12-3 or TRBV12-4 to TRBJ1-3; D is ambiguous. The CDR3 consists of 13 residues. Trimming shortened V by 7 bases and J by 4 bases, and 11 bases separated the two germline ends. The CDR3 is CASTRSGGNTIYF. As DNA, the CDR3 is TGTGCCAGCACCCGCTCTGGCGGAAACACCATATATTTT.

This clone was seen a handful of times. CDR3 residues: CASSSPSGGPNTGELFF. The DNA for the CDR3 is TGTGCCAGCAGTTCCCCTAGCGGGGGGCCGAACACCGGGGAGCTGTTTTTT. The chain uses TRBV27 and TRBJ2-2, with 11 bases that match TRBD2. Per germline, CDR1 MNHEY and CDR2 SMNVEV (reference sequence). V shed 4 bases and J 0 bases; nucleotides not matched to a gene: 4. The CDR3 runs to 17 residues.

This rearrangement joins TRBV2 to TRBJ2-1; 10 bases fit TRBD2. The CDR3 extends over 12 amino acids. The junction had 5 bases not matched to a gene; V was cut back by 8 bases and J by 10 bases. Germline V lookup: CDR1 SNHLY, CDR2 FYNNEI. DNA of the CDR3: TGTGCCAGCTCTAGCGGGGGTAGGGAGCAGTTCTTC. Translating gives CASSSGGREQFF.

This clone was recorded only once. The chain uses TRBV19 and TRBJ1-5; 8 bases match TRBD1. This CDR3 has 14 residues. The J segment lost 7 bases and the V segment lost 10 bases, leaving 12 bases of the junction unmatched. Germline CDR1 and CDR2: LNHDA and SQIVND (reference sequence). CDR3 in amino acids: CATEEQGAEQPQHF. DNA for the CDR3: TGTGCCACGGAGGAGCAGGGGGCTGAGCAGCCCCAGCATTTT.

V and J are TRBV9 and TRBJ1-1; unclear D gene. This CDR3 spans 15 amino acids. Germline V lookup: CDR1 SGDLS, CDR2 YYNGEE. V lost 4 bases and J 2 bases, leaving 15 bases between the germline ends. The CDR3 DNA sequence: TGTGCCAGCAGCCCCATGAGTTTCGGTAACACTGAAGCTTTCTTT. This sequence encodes CASSPMSFGNTEAFF. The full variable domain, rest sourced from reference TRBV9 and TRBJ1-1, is DSGVTQTPKHLITATGQRVTLRCSPRSGDLSVYWYQQSLDQGLQFLIQYYNGEERAKGNILERFSAQQFPDLHSELNLSSLELGDSALYFCASSPMSFGNTEAFFGQGTRLTVV.

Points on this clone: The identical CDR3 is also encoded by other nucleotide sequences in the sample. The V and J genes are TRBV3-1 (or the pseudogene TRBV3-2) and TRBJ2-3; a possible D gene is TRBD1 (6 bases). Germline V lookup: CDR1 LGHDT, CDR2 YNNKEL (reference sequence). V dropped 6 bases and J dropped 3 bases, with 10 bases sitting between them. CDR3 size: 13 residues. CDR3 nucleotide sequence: TGTGCCAGCAGGCAAAGGGGGACAGATACGCAGTATTTT. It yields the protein CASRQRGTDTQYF.

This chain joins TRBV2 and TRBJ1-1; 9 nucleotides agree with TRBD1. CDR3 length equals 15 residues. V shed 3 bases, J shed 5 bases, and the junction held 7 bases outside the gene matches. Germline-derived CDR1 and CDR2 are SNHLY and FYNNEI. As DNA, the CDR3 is TGTGCCAGCAGTGACCGGACAGGGGCCCGTACTGAAGCTTTCTTT. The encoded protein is CASSDRTGARTEAFF.

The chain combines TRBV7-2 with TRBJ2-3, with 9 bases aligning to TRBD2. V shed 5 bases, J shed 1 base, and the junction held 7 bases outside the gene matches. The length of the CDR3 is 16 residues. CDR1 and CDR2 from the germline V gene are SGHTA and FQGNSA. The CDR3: CASSLRTSVGTDTQYF. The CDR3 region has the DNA TGTGCCAGCAGCCTCCGGACTAGCGTGGGCACAGATACGCAGTATTTT.

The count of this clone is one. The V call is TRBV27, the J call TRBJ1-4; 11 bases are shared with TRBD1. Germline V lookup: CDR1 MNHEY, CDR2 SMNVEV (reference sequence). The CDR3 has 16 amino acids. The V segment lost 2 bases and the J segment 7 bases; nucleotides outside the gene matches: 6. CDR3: CASSLTRGQGGEKLFF. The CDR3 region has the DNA TGTGCCAGCAGTTTAACGCGGGGACAGGGGGGTGAAAAACTGTTTTTT.

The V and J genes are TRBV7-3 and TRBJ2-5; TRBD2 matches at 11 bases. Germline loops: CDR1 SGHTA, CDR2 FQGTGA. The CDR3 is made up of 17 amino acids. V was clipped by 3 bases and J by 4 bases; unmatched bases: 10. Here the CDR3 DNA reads TGTGCCAGCAGCTTGGGCCTAGCGGGGGGTATTGGAGAGACCCAGTACTTC. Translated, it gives CASSLGLAGGIGETQYF.

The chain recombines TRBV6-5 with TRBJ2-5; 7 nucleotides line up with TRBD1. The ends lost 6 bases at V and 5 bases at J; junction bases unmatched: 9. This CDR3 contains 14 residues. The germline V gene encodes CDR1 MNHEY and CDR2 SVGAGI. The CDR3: CASRDIQGYETQYF. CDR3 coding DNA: TGTGCCAGCAGGGATATACAGGGGTACGAGACCCAGTACTTC.

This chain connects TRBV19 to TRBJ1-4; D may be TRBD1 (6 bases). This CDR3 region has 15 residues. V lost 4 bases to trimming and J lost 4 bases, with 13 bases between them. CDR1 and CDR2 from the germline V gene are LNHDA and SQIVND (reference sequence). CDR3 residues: CASSKDSPFNEKLFF. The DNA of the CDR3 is TGTGCCAGTAGTAAGGACAGCCCCTTTAATGAAAAACTGTTTTTT.

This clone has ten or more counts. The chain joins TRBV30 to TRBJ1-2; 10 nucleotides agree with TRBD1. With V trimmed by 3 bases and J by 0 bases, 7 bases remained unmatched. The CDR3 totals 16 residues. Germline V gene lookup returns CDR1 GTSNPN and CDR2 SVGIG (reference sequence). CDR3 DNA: TGTGCCTGGAGCCGGGACAGGGGAATATCTAACTATGGCTACACCTTC. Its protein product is CAWSRDRGISNYGYTF.

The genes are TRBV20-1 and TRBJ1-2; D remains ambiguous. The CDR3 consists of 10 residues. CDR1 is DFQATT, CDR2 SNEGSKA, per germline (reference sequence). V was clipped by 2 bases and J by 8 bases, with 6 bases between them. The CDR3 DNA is TGCAGTGCTAGATACAACGGCTACACCTTC. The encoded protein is CSARYNGYTF.

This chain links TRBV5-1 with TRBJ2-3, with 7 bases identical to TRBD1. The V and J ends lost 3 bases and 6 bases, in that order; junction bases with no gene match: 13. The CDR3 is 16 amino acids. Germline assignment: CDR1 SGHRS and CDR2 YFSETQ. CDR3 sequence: CASSSRQGYVMDTQYF. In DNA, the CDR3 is TGCGCCAGCAGCTCCAGACAGGGTTATGTTATGGATACGCAGTATTTT.

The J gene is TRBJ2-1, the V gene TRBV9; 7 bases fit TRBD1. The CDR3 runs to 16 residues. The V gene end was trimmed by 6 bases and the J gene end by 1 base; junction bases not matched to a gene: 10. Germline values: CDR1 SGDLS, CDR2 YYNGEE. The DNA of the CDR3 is TGTGCCAGCACCCCAACCGGGACAGCGTCCTACAATGAGCAGTTCTTC. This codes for CASTPTGTASYNEQFF.

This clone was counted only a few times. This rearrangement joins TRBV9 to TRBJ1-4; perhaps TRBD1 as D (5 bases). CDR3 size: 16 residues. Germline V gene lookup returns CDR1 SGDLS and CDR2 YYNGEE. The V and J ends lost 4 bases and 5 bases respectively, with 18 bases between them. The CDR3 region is CASSKWGSTGNEKLFF. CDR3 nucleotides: TGTGCCAGCAGCAAGTGGGGCTCCACGGGCAATGAAAAACTGTTTTTT.

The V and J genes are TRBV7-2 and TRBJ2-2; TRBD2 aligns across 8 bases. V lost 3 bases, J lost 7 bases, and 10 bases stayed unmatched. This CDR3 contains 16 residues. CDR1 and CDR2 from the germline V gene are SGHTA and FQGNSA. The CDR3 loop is CASSFIGTRLNGELFF. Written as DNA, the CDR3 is TGTGCCAGCAGCTTCATTGGGACTAGGTTGAACGGGGAGCTGTTTTTT.

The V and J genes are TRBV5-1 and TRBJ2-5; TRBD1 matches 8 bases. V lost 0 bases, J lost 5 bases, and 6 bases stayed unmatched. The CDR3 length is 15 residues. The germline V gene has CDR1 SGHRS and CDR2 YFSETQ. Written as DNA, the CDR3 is TGCGCCAGCAGCTTGGAAGCAGGGGGCATGGAGACCCAGTACTTC. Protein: CASSLEAGGMETQYF.

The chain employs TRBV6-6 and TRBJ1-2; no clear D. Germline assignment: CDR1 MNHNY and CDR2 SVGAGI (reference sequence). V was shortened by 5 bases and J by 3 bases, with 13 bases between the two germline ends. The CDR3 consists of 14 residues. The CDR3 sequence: CASSPSTADYGYTF. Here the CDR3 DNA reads TGTGCCAGCAGTCCTTCGACGGCGGACTATGGCTACACCTTC.

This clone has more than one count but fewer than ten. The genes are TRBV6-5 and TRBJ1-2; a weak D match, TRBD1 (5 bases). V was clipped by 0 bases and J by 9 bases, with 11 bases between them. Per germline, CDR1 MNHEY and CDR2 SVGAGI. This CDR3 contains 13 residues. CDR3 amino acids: CASSYSRGSSYTF. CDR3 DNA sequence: TGTGCCAGCAGTTACTCCCGGGGGTCAAGCTACACCTTC.

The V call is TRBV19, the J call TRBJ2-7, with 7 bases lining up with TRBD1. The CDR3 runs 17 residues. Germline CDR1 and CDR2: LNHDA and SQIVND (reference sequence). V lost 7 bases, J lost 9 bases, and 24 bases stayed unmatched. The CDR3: CASKGDFWRTGPWLQYF. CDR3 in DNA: TGTGCCAGTAAAGGTGACTTCTGGAGGACAGGCCCTTGGTTGCAGTACTTC.

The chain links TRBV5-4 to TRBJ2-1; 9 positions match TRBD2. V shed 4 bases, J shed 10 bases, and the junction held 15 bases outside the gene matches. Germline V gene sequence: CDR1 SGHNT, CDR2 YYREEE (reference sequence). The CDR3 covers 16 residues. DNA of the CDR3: TGTGCCAGCAGCCCGCTGCCAGCGGGGGGCGGGCGGGAGCAGTTCTTC. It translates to CASSPLPAGGGREQFF.

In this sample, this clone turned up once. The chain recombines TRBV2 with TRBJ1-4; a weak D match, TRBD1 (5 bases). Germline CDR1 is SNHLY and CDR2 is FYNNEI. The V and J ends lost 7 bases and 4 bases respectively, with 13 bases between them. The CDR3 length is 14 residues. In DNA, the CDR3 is TGTGCCAGCACGGAAGACAGATATAATGAAAAACTGTTTTTT. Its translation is CASTEDRYNEKLFF.

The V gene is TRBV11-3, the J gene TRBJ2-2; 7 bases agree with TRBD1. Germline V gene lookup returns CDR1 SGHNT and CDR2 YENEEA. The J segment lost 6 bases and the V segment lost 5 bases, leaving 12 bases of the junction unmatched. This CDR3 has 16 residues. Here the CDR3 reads CASSARETGVAGELFF. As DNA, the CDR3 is TGTGCCAGCAGCGCTAGAGAAACAGGGGTTGCCGGGGAGCTGTTTTTT.

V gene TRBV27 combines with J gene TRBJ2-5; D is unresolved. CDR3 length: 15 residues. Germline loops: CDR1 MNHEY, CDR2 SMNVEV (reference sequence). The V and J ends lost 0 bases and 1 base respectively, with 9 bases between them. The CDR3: CASSLSLVSQETQYF. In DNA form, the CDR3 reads TGTGCCAGCAGTTTATCGTTAGTATCCCAAGAGACCCAGTACTTC.